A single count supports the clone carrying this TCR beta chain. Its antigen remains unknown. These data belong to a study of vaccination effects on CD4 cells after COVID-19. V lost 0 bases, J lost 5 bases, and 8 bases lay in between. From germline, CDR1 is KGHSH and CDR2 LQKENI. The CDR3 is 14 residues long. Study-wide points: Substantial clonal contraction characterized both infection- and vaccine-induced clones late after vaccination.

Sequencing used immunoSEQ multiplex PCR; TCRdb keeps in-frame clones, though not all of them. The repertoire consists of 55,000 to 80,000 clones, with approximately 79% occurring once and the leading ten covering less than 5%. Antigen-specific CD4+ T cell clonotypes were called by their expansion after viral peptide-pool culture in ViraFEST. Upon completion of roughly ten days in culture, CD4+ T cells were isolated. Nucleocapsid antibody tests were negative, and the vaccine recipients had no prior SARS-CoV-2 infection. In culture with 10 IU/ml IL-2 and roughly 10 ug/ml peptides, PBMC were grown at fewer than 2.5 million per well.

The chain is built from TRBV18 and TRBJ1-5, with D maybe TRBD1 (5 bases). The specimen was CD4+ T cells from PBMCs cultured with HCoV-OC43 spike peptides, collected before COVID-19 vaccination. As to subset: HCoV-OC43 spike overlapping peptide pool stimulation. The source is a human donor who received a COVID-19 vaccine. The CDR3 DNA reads TGTGCCAGCTCACCACCGCCGGGGGATCAGCCCCAGCATTTT. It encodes CASSPPPGDQPQHF. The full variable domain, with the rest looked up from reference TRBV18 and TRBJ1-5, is NAGVMQNPRHLVRRRGQEARLRCSPMKGHSHVYWYRQLPEEGLKFMVYLQKENIIDESGMPKERFSAEFPKEGPSILRIQQVVRGDSAAYFCASSPPPGDQPQHFGDGTRLSIL.